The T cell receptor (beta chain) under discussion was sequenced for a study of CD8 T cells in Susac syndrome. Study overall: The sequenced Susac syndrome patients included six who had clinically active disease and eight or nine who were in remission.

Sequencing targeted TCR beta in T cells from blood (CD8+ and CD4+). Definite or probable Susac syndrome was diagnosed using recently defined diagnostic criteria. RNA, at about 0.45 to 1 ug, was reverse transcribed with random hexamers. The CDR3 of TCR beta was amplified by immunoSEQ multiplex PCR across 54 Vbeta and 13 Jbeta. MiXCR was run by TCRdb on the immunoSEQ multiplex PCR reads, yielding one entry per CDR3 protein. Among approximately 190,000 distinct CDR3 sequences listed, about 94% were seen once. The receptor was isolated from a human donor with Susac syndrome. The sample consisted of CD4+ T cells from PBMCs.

The CDR3 nucleotides read TGTGCCGTCATGGGGACAGCTGCCTACGAGCAGTACTTC. Residues: CAVMGTAAYEQYF. The chain carries TRBV10-3 and TRBJ2-7, with 7 bases aligning to TRBD1. From germline, CDR1 is ENHRY and CDR2 SYGVKD. V was pared by 11 bases and J by 2 bases, with 9 bases of the junction left unmatched. The CDR3 consists of 13 residues.